The rows below give T cell receptor beta chains drawn from one sample of a study of cytomegalovirus exposure and HLA in healthy donors. Sequencing used immunoSEQ multiplex PCR; TCRdb keeps in-frame clones, though not all of them. The data contain 70,000 to 100,000 clones, less than 70% of them singletons. Sequenced material: PBMCs. The receptors here all came from a man aged 45 to 65 in good health and CMV-seronegative. Both conserved end residues are part of each CDR3. D genes are given only for firm matches. Clone size is shown for a subset of rows, as once, few, many or a class of expanded clone.

cdr3_aa: CASSYGGDGTGELFF
cdr3_nt: TGTGCCAGCAGCTACGGGGGGGACGGCACCGGGGAGCTGTTTTTT
clone_size: few
j_call: TRBJ2-2
d_call: TRBD2
v_call: TRBV5-4

cdr3_aa: CASSAIDSTYNEQFF
cdr3_nt: TGTGCCAGCAGCGCGATAGACAGTACCTACAATGAGCAGTTCTTC
clone_size: NA
j_call: TRBJ2-1
d_call: NA
v_call: TRBV11-2

cdr3_aa: CASSWTFNEQYF
cdr3_nt: TGTGCCAGCAGTTGGACATTTAACGAGCAGTACTTC
clone_size: NA
j_call: TRBJ2-7
d_call: NA
v_call: TRBV25-1

cdr3_aa: CASTPGTSGYNEQFF
cdr3_nt: TGTGCCAGCACCCCCGGGACTAGCGGGTACAATGAGCAGTTCTTC
clone_size: once
j_call: TRBJ2-1
d_call: TRBD2
v_call: TRBV27

cdr3_aa: CASSIGISAQGRGEKLFF
cdr3_nt: TGTGCCAGTAGTATAGGTATCTCAGCGCAGGGGCGTGGGGAAAAACTGTTTTTT
clone_size: NA
j_call: TRBJ1-4
d_call: NA
v_call: TRBV19

cdr3_aa: CAISKGLAGTGLAYNEQFF
cdr3_nt: TGTGCCATCAGTAAGGGACTAGCGGGGACAGGTTTGGCCTACAATGAGCAGTTCTTC
clone_size: NA
j_call: TRBJ2-1
d_call: TRBD2
v_call: TRBV10-3

cdr3_aa: CASSLDAGSGYTF
cdr3_nt: TGTGCCAGCAGCTTAGATGCGGGGTCTGGCTACACCTTC
clone_size: NA
j_call: TRBJ1-2
d_call: NA
v_call: TRBV11-1

cdr3_aa: CAWSPGTGSTDTQYF
cdr3_nt: TGTGCCTGGAGTCCTGGGACAGGGAGCACAGATACGCAGTATTTT
clone_size: NA
j_call: TRBJ2-3
d_call: TRBD1
v_call: TRBV30

cdr3_aa: CASRIPGWSNQPQHF
cdr3_nt: TGTGCCAGTAGAATCCCCGGGTGGAGCAATCAGCCCCAGCATTTT
clone_size: NA
j_call: TRBJ1-5
d_call: NA
v_call: TRBV19

cdr3_aa: CASSQQGAYEQYF
cdr3_nt: TGTGCCAGCAGCCAACAGGGGGCCTACGAGCAGTACTTC
clone_size: few
j_call: TRBJ2-7
d_call: TRBD1
v_call: TRBV13

cdr3_aa: CASSLVAGYDNEQFF
cdr3_nt: TGCGCCAGCAGCTTGGTAGCTGGTTACGACAATGAGCAGTTCTTC
clone_size: NA
j_call: TRBJ2-1
d_call: NA
v_call: TRBV5-1

cdr3_aa: CATSRATGGAETQYF
cdr3_nt: TGTGCCACCAGCAGAGCGACAGGGGGCGCCGAGACCCAGTACTTC
clone_size: NA
j_call: TRBJ2-5
d_call: TRBD1
v_call: TRBV15

cdr3_aa: CASSLRAFEREPLNEQFF
cdr3_nt: TGTGCCAGCAGCTTGAGGGCTTTCGAGCGGGAGCCCCTCAATGAGCAGTTCTTC
clone_size: few
j_call: TRBJ2-1
d_call: TRBD2
v_call: TRBV5-8

cdr3_aa: CASSYSQGVEETQYF
cdr3_nt: TGTGCCAGCAGTTACTCCCAGGGGGTGGAAGAGACCCAGTACTTC
clone_size: NA
j_call: TRBJ2-5
d_call: TRBD1
v_call: TRBV6-5

cdr3_aa: CASSLGSNEKLFF
cdr3_nt: TGCGCCAGCAGCTTGGGCAGTAATGAAAAACTGTTTTTT
clone_size: NA
j_call: TRBJ1-4
d_call: NA
v_call: TRBV5-1

cdr3_aa: CASSLTRTSGRREDTQYF
cdr3_nt: TGTGCCAGCAGCTTGACCAGGACTAGCGGGAGGAGGGAAGATACGCAGTATTTT
clone_size: NA
j_call: TRBJ2-3
d_call: TRBD2
v_call: TRBV7-8

cdr3_aa: CASSRQGEETQYF
cdr3_nt: TGTGCCAGCAGCCGACAGGGGGAGGAGACCCAGTACTTC
clone_size: NA
j_call: TRBJ2-5
d_call: TRBD1
v_call: TRBV5-6

cdr3_aa: CAISERGMRTDTQYF
cdr3_nt: TGTGCCATCAGTGAAAGAGGGATGAGGACAGATACGCAGTATTTT
clone_size: few
j_call: TRBJ2-3
d_call: NA
v_call: TRBV10-3

cdr3_aa: CASSFRQGPMELFF
cdr3_nt: TGCGCCAGCAGCTTCCGACAGGGACCCATGGAGCTGTTTTTT
clone_size: NA
j_call: TRBJ2-2
d_call: TRBD1
v_call: TRBV5-1

cdr3_aa: CASSLALDRGETQYF
cdr3_nt: TGTGCCAGCAGCTTGGCTCTGGACAGGGGAGAGACCCAGTACTTC
clone_size: few
j_call: TRBJ2-5
d_call: TRBD1
v_call: TRBV5-4

cdr3_aa: CASRIAGGSYNEQFF
cdr3_nt: TGTGCCAGTAGGATAGCGGGGGGTTCCTACAATGAGCAGTTCTTC
clone_size: NA
j_call: TRBJ2-1
d_call: TRBD2
v_call: TRBV19

cdr3_aa: CASSPGQGDTGELFF
cdr3_nt: TGTGCCAGCAGCCCGGGACAGGGTGACACCGGGGAGCTGTTTTTT
clone_size: once
j_call: TRBJ2-2
d_call: TRBD1
v_call: TRBV11-2

cdr3_aa: CAISESRSMNTEAFF
cdr3_nt: TGTGCCATCAGTGAGTCGAGGAGCATGAACACTGAAGCTTTCTTT
clone_size: NA
j_call: TRBJ1-1
d_call: NA
v_call: TRBV10-3

cdr3_aa: CASRAAFSDTQYF
cdr3_nt: TGTGCCAGCAGGGCGGCTTTTTCAGATACGCAGTATTTT
clone_size: NA
j_call: TRBJ2-3
d_call: NA
v_call: TRBV6-5

cdr3_aa: CASSLLERAKNIQYF
cdr3_nt: TGTGCCAGCAGCTTACTCGAGAGGGCCAAAAACATTCAGTACTTC
clone_size: NA
j_call: TRBJ2-4
d_call: NA
v_call: TRBV5-6

cdr3_aa: CASRFDRGQNSPLHF
cdr3_nt: TGTGCCAGCAGGTTCGACAGGGGGCAGAATTCACCCCTCCACTTT
clone_size: NA
j_call: TRBJ1-6
d_call: TRBD1
v_call: TRBV6-5

cdr3_aa: CASSQAAGSETQYF
cdr3_nt: TGCGCCAGCAGCCAAGCGGCAGGTTCGGAGACCCAGTACTTC
clone_size: NA
j_call: TRBJ2-5
d_call: NA
v_call: TRBV4-1

cdr3_aa: CASSLGGTANYGYTF
cdr3_nt: TGTGCCAGCAGCTTGGGAGGGACAGCTAACTATGGCTACACCTTC
clone_size: NA
j_call: TRBJ1-2
d_call: TRBD1
v_call: TRBV5-4

cdr3_aa: CASSLGAGGYIQYF
cdr3_nt: TGTGCCAGCAGCTTGGGGGCAGGGGGCTACATTCAGTACTTC
clone_size: NA
j_call: TRBJ2-4
d_call: TRBD1
v_call: TRBV5-6

cdr3_aa: CASSLWGQGMDGYTF
cdr3_nt: TGTGCCAGCAGTTTGTGGGGACAGGGAATGGATGGCTACACCTTC
clone_size: NA
j_call: TRBJ1-2
d_call: TRBD1
v_call: TRBV28

cdr3_aa: CASSSMAGGANEQFF
cdr3_nt: TGTGCCAGCAGCTCAATGGCCGGGGGGGCAAATGAGCAGTTCTTC
clone_size: NA
j_call: TRBJ2-1
d_call: TRBD2
v_call: TRBV11-3

cdr3_aa: CASSLAGQGTETQYF
cdr3_nt: TGCGCCAGCAGCTTGGCGGGACAGGGTACAGAGACCCAGTACTTC
clone_size: NA
j_call: TRBJ2-5
d_call: TRBD1
v_call: TRBV5-1

cdr3_aa: CASSRGGKLFF
cdr3_nt: TGTGCCAGCAGCCGGGGAGGAAAACTGTTTTTT
clone_size: NA
j_call: TRBJ1-4
d_call: NA
v_call: TRBV27

cdr3_aa: CASSYMYRGNTEAFF
cdr3_nt: TGTGCCAGCAGCTACATGTATCGGGGGAACACTGAAGCTTTCTTT
clone_size: NA
j_call: TRBJ1-1
d_call: NA
v_call: TRBV11-2

cdr3_aa: CASSQYRRGPGANVLTF
cdr3_nt: TGCGCCAGCAGCCAATATCGGAGGGGGCCCGGGGCCAACGTCCTGACTTTC
clone_size: few
j_call: TRBJ2-6
d_call: NA
v_call: TRBV4-3

cdr3_aa: CAGRDRGLIYGYTF
cdr3_nt: TGTGCCGGCCGGGACAGGGGGCTCATTTATGGCTACACCTTC
clone_size: once
j_call: TRBJ1-2
d_call: TRBD1
v_call: TRBV6-1

cdr3_aa: CASSQEGRGGNAGTQYF
cdr3_nt: TGCGCCAGCAGCCAAGAAGGGCGGGGGGGCAACGCAGGTACGCAGTATTTT
clone_size: NA
j_call: TRBJ2-3
d_call: TRBD2
v_call: TRBV4-3

cdr3_aa: CSAEVGETQYF
cdr3_nt: TGCAGTGCGGAGGTCGGGGAGACCCAGTACTTC
clone_size: NA
j_call: TRBJ2-5
d_call: NA
v_call: TRBV20-1

cdr3_aa: CASSATSWTEAFF
cdr3_nt: TGTGCCAGCAGCGCGACTAGTTGGACTGAAGCTTTCTTT
clone_size: NA
j_call: TRBJ1-1
d_call: NA
v_call: TRBV2

cdr3_aa: CASSLRPTGLNNEQFF
cdr3_nt: TGCGCCAGCAGCTTGCGCCCGACAGGGCTGAATAATGAGCAGTTCTTC
clone_size: few
j_call: TRBJ2-1
d_call: TRBD1
v_call: TRBV5-1

cdr3_aa: CASSYLGGNGYTF
cdr3_nt: TGTGCCAGCAGCTACCTCGGGGGGAACGGCTACACCTTC
clone_size: NA
j_call: TRBJ1-2
d_call: NA
v_call: TRBV28

cdr3_aa: CASSLESDAAYEQYF
cdr3_nt: TGTGCCAGCAGCTTAGAGTCAGATGCTGCCTACGAGCAGTACTTC
clone_size: few
j_call: TRBJ2-7
d_call: NA
v_call: TRBV7-9

cdr3_aa: CASSLRAGTSYPSYNEQFF
cdr3_nt: TGTGCCAGCAGCTTAAGGGCCGGGACTTCTTACCCCTCCTACAATGAGCAGTTCTTC
clone_size: few
j_call: TRBJ2-1
d_call: NA
v_call: TRBV7-3

cdr3_aa: CASRMTGVETQYF
cdr3_nt: TGTGCCAGCAGAATGACAGGGGTTGAGACCCAGTACTTC
clone_size: NA
j_call: TRBJ2-5
d_call: TRBD1
v_call: TRBV28

cdr3_aa: CASSGGRGQPQHF
cdr3_nt: TGTGCCAGCAGCGGGGGGCGCGGTCAGCCCCAGCATTTT
clone_size: NA
j_call: TRBJ1-5
d_call: NA
v_call: TRBV9

cdr3_aa: CASSLISRSTDTQYF
cdr3_nt: TGTGCCAGCAGCTTAATTTCCAGAAGCACAGATACGCAGTATTTT
clone_size: NA
j_call: TRBJ2-3
d_call: NA
v_call: TRBV7-2

cdr3_aa: CASSLPGGGGQETQYF
cdr3_nt: TGCGCCAGCAGCCTACCAGGGGGCGGGGGCCAAGAGACCCAGTACTTC
clone_size: once
j_call: TRBJ2-5
d_call: NA
v_call: TRBV5-1

cdr3_aa: CASRVSGRAGGELFF
cdr3_nt: TGTGCCAGCAGGGTCAGCGGGAGGGCCGGCGGGGAGCTGTTTTTT
clone_size: few
j_call: TRBJ2-2
d_call: TRBD2
v_call: TRBV25-1